This T cell receptor beta chain was found in a study of Graves' ophthalmopathy and Graves' hyperthyroidism (dated by TCRdb to 2016 to 2019). About the full investigation: Hyperthyroidism was considered stable if no progression to ophthalmopathy occurred within 18 months of follow-up. To tell Graves' ophthalmopathy apart from Graves' hyperthyroidism, and to predict which patients would progress to ophthalmopathy, the study relied on TCR beta repertoire signatures. In total, 135 blood samples were TCR-sequenced: approximately 42 ophthalmopathy, around 75 hyperthyroidism and about 17 hyperthyroidism-to-ophthalmopathy patients. A discovery set of 90 to 100 patients (approximately 42 ophthalmopathy, 57 stable hyperthyroidism) was enrolled to explore V-J signatures distinguishing ophthalmopathy from hyperthyroidism. An independent validation cohort was composed of fewer than 20 hyperthyroidism patients and 17 patients who later progressed from hyperthyroidism to ophthalmopathy. In five or six hyperthyroidism patients, the T-cell repertoire of thyroid tissue was compared with the T-cell repertoire of blood. Following sample collection, hyperthyroidism patients were given methimazole at a starting dose of 30 mg daily, and ophthalmopathy patients were given high-dose intravenous methylprednisolone.

For repertoire sequencing, TCR beta CDR3 regions were amplified from RNA transcripts. The first round was an RT-PCR using HTBI primers with the Qiagen OneStep RT-PCR kit, and this first round was followed by a second-round multiplex PCR, then size selection and purification. Libraries were sequenced on an Illumina HiSeq2000 using paired-end 100 bp reads. The source study handled its data this way. SOAPnuke was used to process the reads, throwing out any read that had adapters, had uncalled bases, had a mean Phred below 15, or lacked an exact constant-primer or identifier match. COPE v1.2.5 was used to merge the high-quality paired reads. Clonotypes were defined as unique nucleotide sequences and were aligned to IMGT TRB V, D and J references using MiTCR v1.1. The analysis was limited to V-J combinations with a frequency above 0.0001, which together covered about 99% of the repertoires. For each V-J combination, a TCR clonal expansion and chaos score was defined as F50 clonal expansion divided by the chaos observed in the TCRdist matrix. Welch's t-statistics and random forest were used to narrow the features down to approximately twelve V-J combinations, which were then fed into a naive Bayes classifier. The similarity between thyroid and blood repertoires was quantified using the Morisita-Horn index. TCRdb reworked the public reads: Q25 trimming with fastp, MiXCR clone assembly, productive beta chains retained. Rows with one shared CDR3 protein collapse into an entry with the most common genes and DNA. What appears here as the V and J calls and clone size reflects TCRdb's work, not the paper's. Present in this sample are 580,000 or so distinct CDR3 sequences, less than 40% of which were seen just once. The ten largest clones capture around 4.6% of the sample.

Patients with hyperthyroidism were aged 18 to 65 years, had been newly diagnosed, and had a disease duration of less than 2 months. Anyone with other autoimmune diseases, uncontrolled infections, pregnancy or lactation was excluded from the study. Clinical symptoms, serum thyroxine, TRAb, thyroid ultrasound and orbital computed tomography were used for diagnosis. Total RNA was extracted with Trizol reagent and quality-checked on an Agilent 2100 Bioanalyzer. The CDR3 covers 13 residues, taking in both the cysteine and the phenylalanine. Only CDR3 DNA remains: 39 bases, in frame from the first base. Sequences SGHVS (CDR1) and FQNEAQ (CDR2) are obtained from the germline V gene. V loses 4 bases, J loses 0 bases, and the germline ends lie 6 bases apart. Beyond this particular receptor, the publication reports: Most expanded thyroid clonotypes with a frequency above 0.001 also appeared in blood, which suggests that blood repertoires may reflect the immune response in the thyroid. In validation, the model predicted ophthalmopathy progression with nearly 71% sensitivity and roughly 72% specificity; about a dozen predicted patients were CT-confirmed with GO in a median of about 7.1 months. No statistical method was used to predetermine the sample size, and group allocation was not hidden from the investigators. In cross-validation, the 13-signature model distinguished ophthalmopathy from stable hyperthyroidism with around 86% sensitivity and about 81% specificity, while in the test set the corresponding values were about 80% and 75%.

In regard to this clonotype: This clone's antigen is unknown. The sample holds no much larger clone one base away, and base qualities are not on file.

The V and J genes are TRBV7-8 and TRBJ1-1, with no confident D gene call. The sample taken for sequencing was peripheral blood or thyroid tissue (not recorded which). The source of this sequence is an adult man with Graves' hyperthyroidism. Read as DNA, the sequence is TGTGCCAGCAGCTGGGAGTTGAACACTGAAGCTTTCTTT. This encodes CASSWELNTEAFF.